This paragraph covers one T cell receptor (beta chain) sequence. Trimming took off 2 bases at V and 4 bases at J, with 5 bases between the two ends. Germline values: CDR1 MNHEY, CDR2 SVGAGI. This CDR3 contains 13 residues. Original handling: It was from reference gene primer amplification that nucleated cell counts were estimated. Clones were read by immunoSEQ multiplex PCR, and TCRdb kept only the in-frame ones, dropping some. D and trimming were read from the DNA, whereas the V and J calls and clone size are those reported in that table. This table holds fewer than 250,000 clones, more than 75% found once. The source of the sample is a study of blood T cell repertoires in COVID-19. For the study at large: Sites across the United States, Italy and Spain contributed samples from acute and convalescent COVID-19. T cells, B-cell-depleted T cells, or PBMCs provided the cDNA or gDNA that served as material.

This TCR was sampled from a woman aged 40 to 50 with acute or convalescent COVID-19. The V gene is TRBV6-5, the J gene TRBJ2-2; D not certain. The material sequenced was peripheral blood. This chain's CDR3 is CASSYIRTGELFF. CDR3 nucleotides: TGTGCCAGCAGTTACATCCGCACCGGGGAGCTGTTTTTT.